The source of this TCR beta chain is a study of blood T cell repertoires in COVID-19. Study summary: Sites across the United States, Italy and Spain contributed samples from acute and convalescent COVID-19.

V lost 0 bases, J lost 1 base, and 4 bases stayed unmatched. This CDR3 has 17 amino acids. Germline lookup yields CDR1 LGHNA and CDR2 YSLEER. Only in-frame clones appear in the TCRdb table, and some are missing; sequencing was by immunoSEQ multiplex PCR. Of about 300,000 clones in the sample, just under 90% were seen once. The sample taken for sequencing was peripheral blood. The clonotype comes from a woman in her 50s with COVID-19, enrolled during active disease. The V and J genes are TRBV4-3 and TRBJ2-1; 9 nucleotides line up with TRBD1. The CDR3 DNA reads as TGCGCCAGCAGCCAAGATTCCGGGACAGGGTCCTACAATGAGCAGTTCTTC. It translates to CASSQDSGTGSYNEQFF.